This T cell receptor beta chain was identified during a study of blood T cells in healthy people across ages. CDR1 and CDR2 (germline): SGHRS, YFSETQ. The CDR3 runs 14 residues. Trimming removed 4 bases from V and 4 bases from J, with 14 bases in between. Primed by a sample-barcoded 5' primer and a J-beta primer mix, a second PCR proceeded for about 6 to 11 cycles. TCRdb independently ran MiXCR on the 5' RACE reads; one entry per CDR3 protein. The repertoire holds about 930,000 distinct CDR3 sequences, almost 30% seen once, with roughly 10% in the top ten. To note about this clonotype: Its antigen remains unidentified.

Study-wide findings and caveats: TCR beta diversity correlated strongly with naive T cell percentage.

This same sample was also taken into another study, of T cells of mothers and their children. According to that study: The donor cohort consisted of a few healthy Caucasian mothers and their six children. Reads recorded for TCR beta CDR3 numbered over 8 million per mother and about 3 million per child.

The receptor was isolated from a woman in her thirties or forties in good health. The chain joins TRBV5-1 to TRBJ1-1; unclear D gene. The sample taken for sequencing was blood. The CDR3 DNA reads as TGCGCCAGCAGCCCCTCGCTGAGTGGCACTGAAGCTTTCTTT. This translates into CASSPSLSGTEAFF.